The 3 T cell receptor beta chains below come from one sample, sequenced in a study of blood T cell repertoires in COVID-19. Clones were read by immunoSEQ multiplex PCR, and TCRdb kept only the in-frame ones, dropping some. The sample holds 110,000 to 150,000 clones; under 85% are singletons and the top ten take 1.6%. The sequenced sample was peripheral blood. These TCRs come from a human donor in a cohort sampled during active COVID-19.

This chain links TRBV5-1 with TRBJ2-5; D may be TRBD1 (5 bases). The germline V gene encodes CDR1 SGHRS and CDR2 YFSETQ. This CDR3 is built from 13 residues. V was trimmed by 7 bases and J by 4 bases, leaving 14 bases between them. In DNA form, the CDR3 reads TGCGCCAGCTCTATACAGGCCCTAGAGACCCAGTACTTC. Translated: CASSIQALETQYF.

The CDR3 region has the DNA TGTGCCAGTAGTATAGACCTCCTAGCGGGAGCTACCGGGGAGCTGTTTTTT. It specifies CASSIDLLAGATGELFF. This chain links TRBV19 with TRBJ2-2; TRBD2 matches at 10 bases. The CDR3 extends over 17 amino acids. V lost 0 bases and J lost 5; bases outside the gene matches: 6. CDR1 LNHDA and CDR2 SQIVND come from the germline V gene (reference sequence).

The chain carries TRBV21-1 and TRBJ1-2; no check of the table's D call, TRBD1, against the DNA was made. TRBV21-1 corresponds to a pseudogene. There are 13 residues in the CDR3. The CDR3 sequence is CASSKPGLNGYTF. CDR3 sequence (DNA): TGTGCCAGCAGCAAACCAGGGTTGAATGGCTACACCTTC.